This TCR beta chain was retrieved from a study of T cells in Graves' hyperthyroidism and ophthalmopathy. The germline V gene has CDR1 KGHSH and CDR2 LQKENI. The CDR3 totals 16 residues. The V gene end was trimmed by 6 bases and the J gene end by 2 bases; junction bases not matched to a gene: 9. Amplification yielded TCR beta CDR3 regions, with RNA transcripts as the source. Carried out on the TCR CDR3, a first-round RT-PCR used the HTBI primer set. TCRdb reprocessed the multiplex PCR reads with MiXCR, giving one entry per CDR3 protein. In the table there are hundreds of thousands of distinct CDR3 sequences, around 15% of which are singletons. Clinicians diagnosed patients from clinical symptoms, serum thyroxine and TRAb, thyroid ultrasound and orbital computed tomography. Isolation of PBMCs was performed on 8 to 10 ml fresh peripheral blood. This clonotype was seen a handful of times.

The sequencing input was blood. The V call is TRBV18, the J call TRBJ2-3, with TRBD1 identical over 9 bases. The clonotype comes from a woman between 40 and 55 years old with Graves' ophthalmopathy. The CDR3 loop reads CASSPKGTGYTDTQYF. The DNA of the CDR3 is TGTGCCAGCTCGCCCAAGGGGACAGGGTACACAGATACGCAGTATTTT.